This T cell receptor beta chain was identified in a study of T cells in Graves' hyperthyroidism and ophthalmopathy. At the level of the study: Peripheral blood samples were taken at initial diagnosis, prior to any treatment.

Remarks on this clonotype: The antigen remains unidentified.

The study, taken as a whole, reports: The model made its ophthalmopathy prediction, and onset followed a median around 6.5 months later.

From RNA transcripts, TCR beta CDR3 regions were amplified. Initially, a first-round RT-PCR of the TCR CDR3 employed the HTBI primer set. TCRdb independently ran MiXCR on the multiplex PCR reads; one entry per CDR3 protein. Altogether some 500,000 distinct CDR3 sequences are present, approximately 14% being singletons, with the ten largest covering around 17%. V was clipped by 6 bases and J by 2 bases, with 20 bases between them. The CDR3 consists of 17 residues. Germline CDR1 reads SEHNR; CDR2 reads FQNEAQ (reference sequence). This rearrangement joins TRBV7-9 to TRBJ1-5, with D hard to call. Sequencing was carried out using blood. The origin of this receptor is a woman in her late teens or twenties with Graves' hyperthyroidism. In DNA, the CDR3 is TGTGCCAGCAGTTCAACGGCGGGCCGGATCGGCAATCAGCCCCAGCATTTT. Translated, it gives CASSSTAGRIGNQPQHF.